This TCR beta chain was observed in a study of Graves' ophthalmopathy and Graves' hyperthyroidism. General study points: Separation of ophthalmopathy from stable hyperthyroidism was achieved by a 13-signature model, at around 88% sensitivity and roughly 81% specificity.

From germline, CDR1 is SGHTA and CDR2 FQGTGA. This CDR3 has 14 amino acids. Unmatched junction bases numbered 10, after V lost 1 base and J lost 13 bases. Note on this clonotype: Its antigen is undetermined.

Amplification targeted the TCR beta CDR3 regions, with RNA transcripts as the source material. In the first round, RT-PCR was carried out with HTBI primers, and a multiplex PCR formed the second round. Using its own MiXCR run on the multiplex PCR reads, TCRdb lists one record per CDR3 protein. The table records approximately 700,000 distinct CDR3 sequences, approximately 40% of them present only once. Sequencing was performed on peripheral blood. The sequence was obtained from an adult man with Graves' ophthalmopathy. The chain couples TRBV7-3 to TRBJ1-2; TRBD1 matches at 9 bases. The CDR3 loop reads CASSLSRTGEVFTF. CDR3 DNA: TGTGCCAGCAGCTTAAGTCGGACAGGGGAAGTTTTCACCTTC.